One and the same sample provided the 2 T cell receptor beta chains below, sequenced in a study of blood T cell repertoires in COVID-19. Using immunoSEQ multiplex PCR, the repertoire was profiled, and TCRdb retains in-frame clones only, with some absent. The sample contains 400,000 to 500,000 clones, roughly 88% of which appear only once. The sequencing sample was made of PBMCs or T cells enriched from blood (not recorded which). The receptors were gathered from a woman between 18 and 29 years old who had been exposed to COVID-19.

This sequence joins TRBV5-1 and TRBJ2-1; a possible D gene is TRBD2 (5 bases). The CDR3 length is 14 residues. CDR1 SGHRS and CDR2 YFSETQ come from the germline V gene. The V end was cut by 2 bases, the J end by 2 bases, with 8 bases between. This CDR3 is CASSLGLTYNEQFF. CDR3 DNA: TGCGCCAGCAGCTTAGGACTGACCTACAATGAGCAGTTCTTC.

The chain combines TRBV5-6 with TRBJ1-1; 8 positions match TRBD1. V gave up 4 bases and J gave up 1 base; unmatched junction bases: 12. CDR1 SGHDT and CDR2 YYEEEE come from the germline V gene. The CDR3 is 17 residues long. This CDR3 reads CASSTRDRGLSNTEAFF. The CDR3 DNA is TGTGCCAGCAGCACCCGAGACAGGGGTCTTTCGAACACTGAAGCTTTCTTT.